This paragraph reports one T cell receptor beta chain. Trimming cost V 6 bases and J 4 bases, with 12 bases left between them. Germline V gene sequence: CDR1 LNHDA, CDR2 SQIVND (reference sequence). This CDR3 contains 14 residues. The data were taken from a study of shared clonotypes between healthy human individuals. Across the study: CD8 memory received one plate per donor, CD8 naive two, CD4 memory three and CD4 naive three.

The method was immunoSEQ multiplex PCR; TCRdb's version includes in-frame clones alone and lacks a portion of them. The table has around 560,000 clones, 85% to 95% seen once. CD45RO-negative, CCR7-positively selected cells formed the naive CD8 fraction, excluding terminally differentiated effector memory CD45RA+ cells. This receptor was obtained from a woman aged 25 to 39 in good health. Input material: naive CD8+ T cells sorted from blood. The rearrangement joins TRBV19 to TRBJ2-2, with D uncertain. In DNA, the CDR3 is TGTGCCAGTAGCTATGGGTTTTCCACCGGGGAGCTGTTTTTT. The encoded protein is CASSYGFSTGELFF.